The entry below gives a single TCR beta chain sequence along with its context. Antigen specificity is unknown. Within the sample, other DNA sequences also encode this same CDR3. The data stem from a study of memory CD4+ T cells and cytomegalovirus serostatus. Study-wide findings and caveats: Suggested: most of the CMV-linked TCR signature lies in CD4+ memory cells. CMV serostatus prediction reached median AUC roughly 0.95, or 0.91 with US-trained model.

Per the original methods: After removing out-of-frame reads, 2 million to 2.5 million distinct TCRbeta sequences remained. Profiled with immunoSEQ multiplex PCR; TCRdb holds only in-frame clones, not every one. V and J calls and clone size come straight from that table; D and trimming were deduced from the DNA. The sample includes tens of thousands of clones, over 65% of them seen just once. Germline V gene data show CDR1 as SGHRS and CDR2 as YFSETQ. CDR3 length: 14 residues. Trimming left V 5 bases short and J 3 bases short, with 15 bases between. The sort gate was single viable CD3+CD4+CD8-CD45RO+ cells for memory CD4+ T cells. CMV serostatus came from serum IgG against pp150, pp28, p38, p52.

The genes are TRBV5-1 and TRBJ2-7; D might be TRBD1 (6 bases). Sequenced input: memory CD4+ T cells from blood. The sequence came from an adult in good health and CMV-seronegative. Here the CDR3 reads CASSQGQGGYEQYF. CDR3 nucleotide sequence: TGCGCCAGCAGTCAGGGGCAGGGCGGCTACGAGCAGTACTTC.